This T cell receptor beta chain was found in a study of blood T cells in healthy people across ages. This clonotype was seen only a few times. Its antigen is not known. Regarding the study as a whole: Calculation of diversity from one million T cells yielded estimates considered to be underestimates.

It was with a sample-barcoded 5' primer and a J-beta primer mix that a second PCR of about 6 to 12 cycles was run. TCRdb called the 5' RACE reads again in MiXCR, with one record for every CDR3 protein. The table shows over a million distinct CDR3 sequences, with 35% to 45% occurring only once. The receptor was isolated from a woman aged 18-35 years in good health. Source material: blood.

The CDR3 spells CASSVESGLGGYTF. The CDR3 DNA follows: TGTGCCAGCAGCGTAGAATCAGGGCTGGGTGGCTACACCTTC. The V gene is TRBV9, the J gene TRBJ1-2; D possibly corresponds to TRBD1 (5 bases). Trimming took 0 bases from V and 7 from J, leaving 13 bases between them. The CDR3 extends over 14 amino acids. In germline, CDR1 is SGDLS, CDR2 YYNGEE.